These 31 T cell receptor beta chains were sequenced from one sample in a study of CD8+CD57+ T cells in acquired aplastic anemia. Patients who underwent sequencing had shown CD8+CD57+ cell expansion by flow cytometry. Genomic DNA was employed as the template in profiling TCR beta VDJ and CDR3. TCRdb processed the reads anew with MiXCR; each CDR3 protein has one entry. The repertoire holds around 180,000 distinct CDR3 sequences, 48% seen once, with 1.8% in the top ten. The sample consisted of sorted CD4+, CD8+, or CD8+CD57+ T cells (not recorded which) from PBMCs. The receptor set was obtained from a human donor with aplastic anemia.

This clonotype showed up many times. V gene TRBV10-1 combines with J gene TRBJ1-2; no clear D gene. CDR1 is WNHNN and CDR2 is SYGVQD in the germline V gene (reference sequence). Trimming took off 1 base at V and 1 base at J, with 16 bases between the two ends. The CDR3 spans 17 residues. In DNA, the CDR3 is TGCGCCAGCAGTGAGTGGGTGCCCGAAGTTCTTAACTATGGCTACACCTTC. Its protein product is CASSEWVPEVLNYGYTF.

The CDR3 loop is CASMGQGGSSGTDTQYF. The CDR3 nucleotides read TGTGCCAGCATGGGACAGGGGGGATCTAGCGGGACAGATACGCAGTATTTT. The chain links TRBV2 to TRBJ2-3; 11 bases are shared with TRBD1. V was clipped by 7 bases and J by 3 bases; unmatched bases: 12. Germline V lookup: CDR1 SNHLY, CDR2 FYNNEI. CDR3 size: 17 residues.

This sequence joins TRBV20-1 and TRBJ2-7; the D gene could be TRBD1 or TRBD2 (6 bases each). Trimming removed 4 bases at V and 0 bases at J, with 13 bases between. Germline lookup yields CDR1 DFQATT and CDR2 SNEGSKA (reference sequence). The CDR3 covers 14 residues. The CDR3 loop is CSATGDSPSYEQYF. The DNA of the CDR3 is TGCAGTGCTACAGGGGACTCCCCCTCCTACGAGCAGTACTTC.

This clonotype was counted many times. The genes are TRBV7-9 and TRBJ2-7; D not resolved. The CDR3 extends over 15 amino acids. The germline V and J ends were trimmed by 1 base and 0 bases, with 10 bases remaining between them. CDR1 and CDR2 from the germline V gene are SEHNR and FQNEAQ (reference sequence). The CDR3 region has the DNA TGTGCCAGCAGCTTAGGCCCACAGAGCTCCTACGAGCAGTACTTC. Translated: CASSLGPQSSYEQYF.

The sample holds many counts of this clonotype. The chain couples TRBV12-3 or TRBV12-4 to TRBJ1-1; no definite D call. The CDR3 extends over 13 amino acids. V was pared by 6 bases and J by 4 bases, with 12 bases between. The CDR3 loop reads CASSPPWATEAFF. CDR3 nucleotide sequence: TGTGCCAGCAGCCCACCGTGGGCCACTGAAGCTTTCTTT.

This clonotype has a handful of counts. This chain connects TRBV29-1 to TRBJ1-2; D is uncertain. Trimming took 3 bases from V and 5 from J, leaving 10 bases between them. CDR1 is SQVTM, CDR2 ANQGSEA, per germline. This CDR3 is built from 12 residues. The CDR3 sequence is CSVDRRGYGYTF. The CDR3, as DNA: TGCAGCGTTGATCGCAGAGGATATGGCTACACCTTC.

This clonotype was counted between two and nine times. V is TRBV11-2 and J is TRBJ1-5, with 8 bases matching TRBD1. The CDR3 spans 13 residues. Germline V gene data show CDR1 as SGHAT and CDR2 as FQNNGV. CDR3 sequence (DNA): TGTGCTAGTAGACAGGGGCGCAATCAGCCCCAGCATTTT. It specifies CASRQGRNQPQHF.

J is TRBJ2-7 and V is TRBV7-3; 9 nucleotides agree with TRBD1. There are 12 residues in the CDR3. Germline V lookup: CDR1 SGHTA, CDR2 FQGTGA. Trimming cost V 4 bases and J 5 bases; bases outside gene matches: 0. CDR3 amino acids: CASSYRGHEQYF. The CDR3, as DNA: TGTGCCAGCAGCTACAGGGGGCACGAGCAGTACTTC.

At least ten counts were recorded for this clonotype. The rearrangement joins TRBV15 to TRBJ1-5; D remains unclear. The CDR3 consists of 15 residues. Trimming took off 3 bases at V and 4 bases at J, with 13 bases between the two ends. The germline CDR1 and CDR2 sequences are LNHNV and YYDKDF (reference sequence). The CDR3 DNA sequence: TGTGCCACCAGCAGTAGGACTCCCGGGAATCAGCCCCAGCATTTT. This codes for CATSSRTPGNQPQHF.

This clonotype came up many times. This chain links TRBV18 with TRBJ2-7; no firm D call. This CDR3 contains 13 residues. The germline V and J ends were trimmed by 3 bases and 3 bases, with 9 bases remaining between them. Germline assignment: CDR1 KGHSH and CDR2 LQKENI. CDR3 amino acids: CASSPLIDYEQYF. DNA for the CDR3: TGTGCCAGCTCACCCCTCATAGACTACGAGCAGTACTTC.

Points on this clonotype: Because the CDR3 is missing its conserved closing phenylalanine or tryptophan, this is likely a read error. No DNA is shown, since the ends of the CDR3 on it are uncertain; the CDR3 is the one TCRdb lists. The gene calls are TRBV5-1 and TRBJ2-1; the listed D gene, TRBD2, was not tested against the DNA. The germline CDR1 and CDR2 sequences are SGHRS and YFSETQ. With termini counted, the CDR3 has 8 amino acids. The CDR3 protein is CASSLLAG.

Details on this clonotype: This may come from a read error, since a much larger clone is one base off. The CDR3 sequence: CASSTSQENQYF. CDR3 in DNA: TGTGCCAGCTCAACGAGCCAAGAGAACCAGTACTTC. The rearrangement uses TRBV9 and TRBJ2-5; D is unclear. From germline, CDR1 is SGDLS and CDR2 YYNGEE. The CDR3 spans 12 residues.

This clonotype has a count of ten or more. V gene TRBV3-1 combines with J gene TRBJ2-2; the D gene is possibly TRBD1 (6 bases). Looked up from germline, CDR1 is LGHDT and CDR2 is YNNKEL (reference sequence). This CDR3 has 13 residues. Trimming pared 7 bases from V and 6 bases from J, leaving 12 bases between. The CDR3 is CASIQGSAGELFF. CDR3 DNA: TGTGCCAGCATACAGGGATCGGCCGGGGAGCTGTTTTTT.

This clonotype turned up a few times. The J gene is TRBJ1-2, the V gene TRBV10-3, with a weak D call TRBD1 (5 bases). V was cut by 6 bases and J by 8 bases, with 13 bases left in between. Per germline, CDR1 ENHRY and CDR2 SYGVKD. The length of the CDR3 is 12 residues. CDR3 nucleotide sequence: TGTGCCATCAGGCCCCCAGGGAGGGGCTACACCTTC. Encoded protein: CAIRPPGRGYTF.

The V and J genes are TRBV10-3 and TRBJ1-3, with no clear D. Germline lookup yields CDR1 ENHRY and CDR2 SYGVKD. The CDR3 length is 16 residues. V lost 2 bases and J 8 bases, leaving 19 bases between the germline ends. CDR3 amino acids: CAISEGATTYGYTIYF. The CDR3 DNA sequence: TGTGCCATCAGTGAGGGAGCGACGACCTATGGCTACACCATATATTTT.

This clonotype rates as medium-sized (0.01 to 0.1%). The chain is built from TRBV20-1 and TRBJ2-5; D remains unclear. V was shortened by 2 bases and J by 5 bases, with 3 bases between the two germline ends. From germline, CDR1 is DFQATT and CDR2 SNEGSKA (reference sequence). CDR3 size: 10 residues. CDR3 sequence (DNA): TGCAGTGCTAGATGGGAGACCCAGTACTTC. It translates to CSARWETQYF.

Notes on this clonotype: This may be a read error, as it is one base from a much larger clone. The conserved phenylalanine or tryptophan is not found at the CDR3 terminus, so this likely reflects a read error. CDR3 loop: CATSVTGGRAPLHS. The CDR3 region has the DNA TGTGCCACCAGCGTAACAGGGGGCCGGGCACCCCTCCACTCT. V and J are TRBV15 and TRBJ1-6, with 9 bases lining up with TRBD1. The CDR3 spans 14 residues. Germline CDR1 is LNHNV and CDR2 is YYDKDF (reference sequence). After removal of 5 bases from V and 11 bases from J, the junction contained 7 bases not matched to a gene.

J is TRBJ2-3 and V is TRBV5-1; no firm D call. Germline values: CDR1 SGHRS, CDR2 YFSETQ. The CDR3 covers 14 residues. The V gene lost 0 bases and the J gene lost 0 bases, with 5 bases spanning the gap. In DNA, the CDR3 is TGCGCCAGCAGCTTGGTCCTAAGCACAGATACGCAGTATTTT. It is translated as CASSLVLSTDTQYF.

Many counts were recorded for this clonotype. The chain links TRBV6-1 to TRBJ2-7, with 9 positions matching TRBD1. CDR3 length equals 12 residues. V gave up 7 bases and J gave up 8 bases; unmatched junction bases: 6. Germline lookup yields CDR1 MNHNS and CDR2 SASEGT. CDR3 sequence: CASIPGQGKQYF. Written as DNA, the CDR3 is TGTGCCAGCATTCCGGGACAGGGAAAGCAGTACTTC.

The V call is TRBV10-3, the J call TRBJ1-6; 7 nucleotides line up with TRBD1. V lost 8 bases, J lost 0 bases, and 7 bases stayed unmatched. Germline V gene sequence: CDR1 ENHRY, CDR2 SYGVKD. The CDR3 runs to 16 residues. The CDR3 region has the DNA TGTGCCATCGCCGACAGGGAACCCTCCTATAATTCACCCCTCCACTTT. Translation gives CAIADREPSYNSPLHF.

The chain uses TRBV2 and TRBJ2-3; D is perhaps TRBD2 (5 bases). V was shortened by 7 bases and J by 4 bases, with 12 bases between the two germline ends. CDR1 SNHLY and CDR2 FYNNEI come from the germline V gene. The CDR3 runs 13 residues. The CDR3 sequence is CASTARGSDTQYF. The DNA for the CDR3 is TGTGCCAGCACTGCCCGGGGTTCAGATACGCAGTATTTT.

Concerning this clonotype itself: A much larger clonotype is one base distant, so this may be a read error. V is TRBV7-8 and J is TRBJ1-1, with TRBD1 identical over 8 bases. The CDR3 runs 14 residues. The V segment lost 5 bases and the J segment 6 bases; nucleotides outside the gene matches: 8. Germline lookup yields CDR1 SGHVS and CDR2 FQNEAQ. CDR3 nucleotide sequence: TGTGCCAGCAGCGCACGGACAGGGTGTCCTGAAGCTTTCTTT. It yields the protein CASSARTGCPEAFF.

This clonotype turned up a few times. This chain joins TRBV10-2 and TRBJ2-7; tentative D call: TRBD2 (6 bases). CDR3 length: 14 amino acids. Trimming took 2 bases from V and 1 from J, leaving 9 bases between them. CDR1 is WSHSY, CDR2 SAAADI, per germline. DNA of the CDR3: TGCGCCAGCAGTGAGAATAGCGGTTCCTACGAGCAGTACTTC. Encoded protein: CASSENSGSYEQYF.

The table lists this clonotype with many counts. This chain's CDR3 is CASRWVQETQYF. The DNA of the CDR3 is TGTGCCAGCAGATGGGTCCAAGAGACCCAGTACTTC. The chain couples TRBV6-1 to TRBJ2-5; D unresolved. V lost 6 bases and J lost 1, with 6 bases in between. Germline CDR1 is MNHNS and CDR2 is SASEGT. The CDR3 consists of 12 residues.

V usage is TRBV30 and J usage is TRBJ2-4; D is tentatively TRBD1 or TRBD2 (5 bases each). This CDR3 spans 16 amino acids. V gave up 4 bases and J gave up 1 base, with 17 bases separating them. CDR1 is GTSNPN, CDR2 SVGIG, per germline (reference sequence). The CDR3 DNA reads TGTGCCTGGACGGGTGGGTTAGGGACGGCCAAAAACATTCAGTACTTC. Translating it yields CAWTGGLGTAKNIQYF.

The V gene is TRBV12-3 or TRBV12-4, the J gene TRBJ1-2; a weak D match, TRBD1 (6 bases). CDR3 size: 13 residues. Trimming pared 4 bases from V and 4 bases from J, leaving 10 bases between. The CDR3: CASSSTGLYGYTF. CDR3 nucleotides: TGTGCCAGCAGTTCAACAGGGCTCTATGGCTACACCTTC.

This clonotype was recorded once. This chain joins TRBV2 and TRBJ2-3; either TRBD1 or TRBD2 may fit D (6 bases each). With 4 bases removed from V and 11 bases from J, the gap between germline ends came to 19 bases. The CDR3 sequence is 14 residues long. Germline CDR1 and CDR2: SNHLY and FYNNEI. The CDR3 coding sequence is TGTGCCAGCAGTGTTACCGGGGGCTACAATGAGCAGTATTTT. It translates to CASSVTGGYNEQYF.

This clonotype has a count of ten or more. The rearrangement joins TRBV6-1 to TRBJ2-7, with 7 bases identical to TRBD1. CDR1 and CDR2 (germline): MNHNS, SASEGT. The CDR3 has 14 amino acids. Unmatched junction bases numbered 6, after V lost 5 bases and J lost 2 bases. CDR3 sequence reads: CASSPLGTAYEQYF. For the CDR3, the DNA is TGTGCCAGCAGTCCACTCGGGACAGCCTACGAGCAGTACTTC.

V and J are TRBV2 and TRBJ1-2; 8 bases agree with TRBD1. V lost 6 bases to trimming and J lost 13 bases; unmatched junction nucleotides: 13. The CDR3 totals 13 residues. Germline assignment: CDR1 SNHLY and CDR2 FYNNEI. The CDR3 sequence: CASSPGTGYGGTF. CDR3 coding DNA: TGTGCCAGCAGCCCCGGGACAGGATATGGCGGCACCTTC. Full variable domain (outside the CDR3, taken from reference TRBV2 and TRBJ1-2): EPEVTQTPSHQVTQMGQEVILRCVPISNHLYFYWYRQILGQKVEFLVSFYNNEISEKSEIFDDQFSVERPDGSNFTLKIRSTKLEDSAMYFCASSPGTGYGGTFGSGTRLTVV.

This clonotype was detected ten times or more. This chain links TRBV7-2 with TRBJ2-5, with D tentatively TRBD2 (5 bases). This CDR3 is 14 amino acids long. Germline-derived CDR1 and CDR2 are SGHTA and FQGNSA. V gave up 0 bases and J gave up 1 base, with 6 bases separating them. Here the CDR3 DNA reads TGTGCCAGCAGCTTAGCAGGGAGCCAAGAGACCCAGTACTTC. This translates into CASSLAGSQETQYF.

This clonotype has just a few counts. The chain joins TRBV10-2 to TRBJ1-1; 8 nucleotides match TRBD1. J lost 3 bases, V lost 10 bases, and 13 bases had no gene match. CDR1 is WSHSY and CDR2 is SAAADI in the germline V gene. This CDR3 region has 15 residues. For the CDR3, the DNA is TGCGCCACTAGAGACAGGGGAGGAGTAGACACTGAAGCTTTCTTT. It translates to CATRDRGGVDTEAFF.